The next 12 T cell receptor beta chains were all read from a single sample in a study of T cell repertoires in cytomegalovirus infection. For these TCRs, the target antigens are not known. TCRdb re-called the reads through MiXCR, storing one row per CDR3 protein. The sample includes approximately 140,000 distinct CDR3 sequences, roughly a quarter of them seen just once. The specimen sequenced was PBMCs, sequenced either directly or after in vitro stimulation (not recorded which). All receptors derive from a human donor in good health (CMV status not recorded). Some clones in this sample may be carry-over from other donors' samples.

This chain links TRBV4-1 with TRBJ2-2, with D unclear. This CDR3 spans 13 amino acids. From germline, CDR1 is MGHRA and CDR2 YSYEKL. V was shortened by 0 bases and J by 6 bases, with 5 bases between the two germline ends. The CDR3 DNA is TGCGCCAGCAGCCAAGAAAGGGCCGGGGAGCTGTTTTTT. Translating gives CASSQERAGELFF.

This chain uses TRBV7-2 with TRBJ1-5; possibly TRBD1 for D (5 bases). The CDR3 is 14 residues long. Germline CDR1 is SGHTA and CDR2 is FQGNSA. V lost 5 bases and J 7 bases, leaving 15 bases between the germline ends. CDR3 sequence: CASSEGSRNQPQHF. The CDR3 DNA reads TGTGCCAGCAGCGAGGGGTCTCGGAACCAGCCCCAGCATTTT. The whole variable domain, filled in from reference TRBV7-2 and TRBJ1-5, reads GAGVSQSPSNKVTEKGKDVELRCDPISGHTALYWYRQSLGQGLEFLIYFQGNSAPDKSGLPSDRFSAERTGGSVSTLTIQRTQQEDSAVYLCASSEGSRNQPQHFGDGTRLSIL.

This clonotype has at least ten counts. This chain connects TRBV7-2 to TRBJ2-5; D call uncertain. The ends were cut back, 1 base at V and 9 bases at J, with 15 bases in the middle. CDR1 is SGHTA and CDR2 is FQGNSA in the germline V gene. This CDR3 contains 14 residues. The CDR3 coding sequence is TGTGCCAGCAGCTTAGTTCCGGCTGTCCAGTCCCAGTACTTC. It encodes CASSLVPAVQSQYF. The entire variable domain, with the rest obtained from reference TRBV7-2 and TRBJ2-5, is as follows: GAGVSQSPSNKVTEKGKDVELRCDPISGHTALYWYRQSLGQGLEFLIYFQGNSAPDKSGLPSDRFSAERTGGSVSTLTIQRTQQEDSAVYLCASSLVPAVQSQYFGPGTRLLVL.

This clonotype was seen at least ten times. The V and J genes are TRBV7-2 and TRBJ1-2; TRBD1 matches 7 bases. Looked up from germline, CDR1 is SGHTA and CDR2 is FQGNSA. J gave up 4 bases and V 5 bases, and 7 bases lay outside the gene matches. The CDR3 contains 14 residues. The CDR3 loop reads CASSGLGGGYGYTF. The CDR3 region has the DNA TGTGCCAGCAGCGGCCTAGGGGGCGGCTATGGCTACACCTTC.

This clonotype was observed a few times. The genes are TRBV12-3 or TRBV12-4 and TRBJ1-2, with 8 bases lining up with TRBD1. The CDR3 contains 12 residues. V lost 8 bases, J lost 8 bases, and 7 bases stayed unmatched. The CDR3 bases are TGTGCCAGCGGTTACAGGGGGGGCGGCTACACCTTC. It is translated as CASGYRGGGYTF.

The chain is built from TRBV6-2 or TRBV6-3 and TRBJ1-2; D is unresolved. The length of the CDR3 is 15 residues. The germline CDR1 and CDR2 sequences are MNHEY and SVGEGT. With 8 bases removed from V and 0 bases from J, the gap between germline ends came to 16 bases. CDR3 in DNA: TGTGCCAGCTTTCCAGCCTGGGAAACTAACTATGGCTACACCTTC. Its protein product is CASFPAWETNYGYTF.

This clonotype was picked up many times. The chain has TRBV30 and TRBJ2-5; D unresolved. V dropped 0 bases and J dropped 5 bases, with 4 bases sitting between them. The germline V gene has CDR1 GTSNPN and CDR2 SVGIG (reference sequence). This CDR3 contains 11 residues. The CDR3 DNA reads TGTGCCTGGAGTGTATATGAGACCCAGTACTTC. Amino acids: CAWSVYETQYF.

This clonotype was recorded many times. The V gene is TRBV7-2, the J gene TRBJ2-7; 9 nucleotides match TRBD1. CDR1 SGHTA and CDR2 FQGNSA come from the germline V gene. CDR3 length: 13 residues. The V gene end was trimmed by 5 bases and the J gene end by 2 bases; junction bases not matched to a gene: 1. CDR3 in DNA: TGTGCCAGCAGCCACAGGGGGCCCTACGAGCAGTACTTC. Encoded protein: CASSHRGPYEQYF.

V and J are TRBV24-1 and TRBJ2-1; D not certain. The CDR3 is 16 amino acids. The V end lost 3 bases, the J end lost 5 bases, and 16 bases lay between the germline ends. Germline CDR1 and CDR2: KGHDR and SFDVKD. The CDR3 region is CATSDDPGIKDNEQFF. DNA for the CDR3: TGTGCCACCAGTGATGATCCAGGAATAAAAGACAATGAGCAGTTCTTC.

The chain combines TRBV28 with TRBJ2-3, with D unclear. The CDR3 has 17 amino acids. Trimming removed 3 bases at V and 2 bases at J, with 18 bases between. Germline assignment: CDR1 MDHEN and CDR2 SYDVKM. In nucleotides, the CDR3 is TGTGCCAGCAGTTTTAGCCTAGGGCTGCACGACACAGATACGCAGTATTTT. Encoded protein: CASSFSLGLHDTDTQYF. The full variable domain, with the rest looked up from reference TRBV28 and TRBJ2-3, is DVKVTQSSRYLVKRTGEKVFLECVQDMDHENMFWYRQDPGLGLRLIYFSYDVKMKEKGDIPEGYSVSREKKERFSLILESASTNQTSMYLCASSFSLGLHDTDTQYFGPGTRLTVL.

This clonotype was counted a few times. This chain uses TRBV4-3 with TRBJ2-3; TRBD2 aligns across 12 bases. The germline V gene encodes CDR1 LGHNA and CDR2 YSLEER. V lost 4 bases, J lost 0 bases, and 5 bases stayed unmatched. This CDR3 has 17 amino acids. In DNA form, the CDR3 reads TGCGCCAGCAGCCGAGGACTAGCGGGATCTAGCACAGATACGCAGTATTTT. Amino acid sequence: CASSRGLAGSSTDTQYF.

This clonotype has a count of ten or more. CDR3 sequence: CASSFGPQETQYF. The CDR3 coding sequence is TGTGCCAGCAGCTTCGGGCCTCAAGAGACCCAGTACTTC. J is TRBJ2-5 and V is TRBV7-2; D gene uncertain. CDR1 and CDR2 (germline): SGHTA, FQGNSA. The CDR3 is made up of 13 amino acids. V lost 3 bases, J lost 2 bases, and 7 bases lay in between.